Below, 28 T cell receptor beta chains from the same sample are listed, as sequenced in a study of T cell responses to AZD1222 COVID-19 vaccine. Assay: immunoSEQ multiplex PCR; the TCRdb copy retains only in-frame clones and omits some. The sample has 140,000 or so clones, approximately 86% seen once. This sample comprised peripheral blood, obtained 28 days after the second dose of the MenACWY control vaccine. The receptors were gathered from an adult who received the MenACWY meningococcal vaccine as a control.

This sequence joins TRBV27 and TRBJ1-1, with D possibly matching TRBD1 (6 bases). Germline V lookup: CDR1 MNHEY, CDR2 SMNVEV (reference sequence). This CDR3 spans 13 amino acids. V was pared by 8 bases and J by 3 bases, with 13 bases between. The CDR3 loop is CASRGGADTEAFF. The CDR3 coding sequence is TGTGCCAGCCGTGGGGGGGCCGACACTGAAGCTTTCTTT.

V usage is TRBV7-8 and J usage is TRBJ2-7; D remains ambiguous. The CDR3 has 13 amino acids. The germline CDR1 and CDR2 sequences are SGHVS and FQNEAQ. The V gene lost 1 base and the J gene lost 5 bases, with 9 bases spanning the gap. CDR3 coding DNA: TGTGCCAGCAGCTTAGAATCGCGGAACGAGCAGTACTTC. It is translated as CASSLESRNEQYF.

This chain connects TRBV24-1 to TRBJ2-1, with 9 bases matching TRBD1. Germline-derived CDR1 and CDR2 are KGHDR and SFDVKD. J gave up 2 bases and V 7 bases, and 5 bases lay outside the gene matches. This CDR3 has 15 amino acids. The CDR3 sequence: CATRGRDRAYNEQFF. The CDR3 DNA follows: TGTGCCACCAGAGGCCGGGACAGGGCCTACAATGAGCAGTTCTTC.

The V gene is TRBV29-1, the J gene TRBJ1-1; perhaps TRBD1 as D (5 bases). Per the germline V gene, CDR1 is SQVTM and CDR2 is ANQGSEA. The CDR3 consists of 11 residues. V was shortened by 4 bases and J by 13 bases, with 16 bases between the two germline ends. DNA for the CDR3: TGCAGCGTTGGTTTCGGGGGGTTCGGTTTCTTT. Protein sequence: CSVGFGGFGFF.

The chain links TRBV2 to TRBJ2-7, with TRBD2 identical over 8 bases. Germline CDR1 and CDR2: SNHLY and FYNNEI. CDR3 length: 15 residues. The J segment lost 0 bases and the V segment lost 4 bases, leaving 5 bases of the junction unmatched. This chain's CDR3 is CASSVGRGASYEQYF. In DNA, the CDR3 is TGTGCCAGCAGTGTTGGGCGGGGGGCCTCCTACGAGCAGTACTTC.

The chain links TRBV29-1 to TRBJ1-2; 8 positions match TRBD1. Germline lookup yields CDR1 SQVTM and CDR2 ANQGSEA. J gave up 8 bases and V 8 bases, and 10 bases lay outside the gene matches. There are 12 residues in the CDR3. The DNA for the CDR3 is TGCAGCATATCGCAGGGGGCGTGGGGCTACACCTTC. Residues: CSISQGAWGYTF.

The rearrangement links TRBV9 to TRBJ1-1; 9 bases align to TRBD1. CDR3 size: 14 residues. The J segment lost 5 bases and the V segment lost 4 bases, leaving 6 bases of the junction unmatched. Germline values: CDR1 SGDLS, CDR2 YYNGEE. The CDR3 bases are TGTGCCAGCAGCTCACAGGGGGCCAGGACTGAAGCTTTCTTT. It yields the protein CASSSQGARTEAFF.

The V call is TRBV15, the J call TRBJ2-7; D remains ambiguous. Germline-derived CDR1 and CDR2 are LNHNV and YYDKDF (reference sequence). The CDR3 consists of 13 residues. The ends were cut back, 5 bases at V and 1 base at J, with 9 bases in the middle. The CDR3: CATSLDGSYEQYF. The CDR3 nucleotides read TGTGCCACCAGCCTTGACGGGTCCTACGAGCAGTACTTC.

The chain couples TRBV6-1 to TRBJ1-1; D remains ambiguous. This CDR3 has 14 amino acids. Between the trimmed V and J ends, which lost 0 bases and 1 base, there was a span of 6 bases. The germline V gene has CDR1 MNHNS and CDR2 SASEGT. CDR3 nucleotide sequence: TGTGCCAGCAGTGAAGCACACGCGAACACTGAAGCTTTCTTT. Protein sequence: CASSEAHANTEAFF.

The genes are TRBV12-3 or TRBV12-4 and TRBJ2-7; D is ambiguous. The CDR3 extends over 11 amino acids. Trimming took 5 bases from V and 9 from J, leaving 11 bases between them. CDR3 in amino acids: CASSRKLGQYF. The CDR3 DNA reads as TGTGCCAGCAGTCGAAAGCTGGGGCAGTACTTC.

V is TRBV7-3 and J is TRBJ2-3; 7 nucleotides match TRBD2. The CDR3 is 14 amino acids. Germline loops: CDR1 SGHTA, CDR2 FQGTGA. J was trimmed by 4 bases and V by 5 bases; bases with no gene match: 6. The CDR3 nucleotides are TGTGCCAGCAGCCCGAGTGGGGGGGCAGATACGCAGTATTTT. Translation: CASSPSGGADTQYF.

This clone has a single count. This chain connects TRBV27 to TRBJ1-1; TRBD1 is a possible D gene (6 bases). This CDR3 has 15 amino acids. The germline V gene encodes CDR1 MNHEY and CDR2 SMNVEV (reference sequence). The V end was cut by 7 bases, the J end by 5 bases, with 20 bases between. In nucleotides, the CDR3 is TGTGCCAGCAACAGAAACGGGGACACGGAAACTGAAGCTTTCTTT. As protein: CASNRNGDTETEAFF.

The sample holds one count of this clone. This chain connects TRBV19 to TRBJ2-7, with D possibly TRBD2 on 6 matching bases. V shed 6 bases and J shed 3 bases, with 9 bases lying between them. Germline V gene sequence: CDR1 LNHDA, CDR2 SQIVND (reference sequence). The CDR3 totals 12 residues. CDR3 amino acids: CASRTSSYEQYF. The CDR3 bases are TGTGCCAGTAGGACTAGTAGCTACGAGCAGTACTTC.

The V gene is TRBV7-9, the J gene TRBJ1-1; the D gene is possibly TRBD1 (6 bases). Per the germline V gene, CDR1 is SEHNR and CDR2 is FQNEAQ (reference sequence). The CDR3 length is 13 residues. Trimming shortened V by 4 bases and J by 3 bases, and 9 bases separated the two germline ends. The CDR3 loop is CASSSYRDTEAFF. The CDR3, as DNA: TGTGCCAGCAGCTCATACAGGGACACTGAAGCTTTCTTT.

CDR3 bases: TGTGCCAGCAGTGAATCCGACAGGGAGACCCAGTACTTC. It codes for CASSESDRETQYF. V gene TRBV6-1 combines with J gene TRBJ2-5, with D possibly being TRBD1 (6 bases). With 2 bases removed from V and 5 bases from J, the gap between germline ends came to 9 bases. The germline V gene has CDR1 MNHNS and CDR2 SASEGT. There are 13 residues in the CDR3.

V is TRBV6-1 and J is TRBJ1-2; D is unresolved. Germline CDR1 and CDR2: MNHNS and SASEGT. The V end was cut by 1 base, the J end by 4 bases, with 16 bases between. CDR3 length: 16 residues. The CDR3 nucleotides are TGTGCCAGCAGTGAAGGGAGGAGGGAGGAGATCTATGGCTACACCTTC. This gives the protein CASSEGRREEIYGYTF.

The chain joins TRBV19 to TRBJ2-1; TRBD1 matches at 11 bases. CDR3 length: 14 residues. Germline V gives CDR1 LNHDA, CDR2 SQIVND (reference sequence). Trimming at V came to 6 bases and at J to 7 bases, leaving 5 bases not matched to a gene. The CDR3 spells CASRDRGRENEQFF. The CDR3 DNA reads as TGTGCCAGTAGGGACAGGGGGCGCGAGAATGAGCAGTTCTTC.

V gene TRBV19 combines with J gene TRBJ1-5; D ambiguous. The V and J ends lost 0 bases and 4 bases respectively, with 13 bases between them. The CDR3 contains 16 residues. The germline V gene encodes CDR1 LNHDA and CDR2 SQIVND (reference sequence). CDR3 sequence (DNA): TGTGCCAGTAGTATAGAACTGGCAGTATTGAATCAGCCCCAGCATTTT. Translating it yields CASSIELAVLNQPQHF.

The V call is TRBV15, the J call TRBJ2-5; tentatively, D is TRBD1 or TRBD2 (6 bases each). Trimming took 5 bases from V and 6 from J, leaving 19 bases between them. Germline V gene data show CDR1 as LNHNV and CDR2 as YYDKDF (reference sequence). This CDR3 is built from 15 residues. CDR3 nucleotide sequence: TGTGCCACCAGCCACGGAGGGGGTAATGAGCAGACCCAGTACTTC. Translated, it gives CATSHGGGNEQTQYF.

The rearrangement joins TRBV6-5 to TRBJ1-3; D not resolved. V gave up 8 bases and J gave up 0 bases, with 11 bases separating them. The CDR3 has 14 residues. The V gene's germline CDR1 is MNHEY and CDR2 SVGAGI. The CDR3 reads CASRKQSSGNTIYF. The CDR3 DNA follows: TGTGCCAGCCGTAAGCAGAGCTCTGGAAACACCATATATTTT.

V usage is TRBV15 and J usage is TRBJ2-7; 7 nucleotides match TRBD2. V shed 1 base, J shed 2 bases, and the junction held 5 bases outside the gene matches. CDR3 length: 15 amino acids. Germline V gene sequence: CDR1 LNHNV, CDR2 YYDKDF (reference sequence). CDR3 residues: CATSRVSSGAYEQYF. CDR3 in DNA: TGTGCCACCAGCAGAGTTTCGAGCGGGGCCTACGAGCAGTACTTC.

This sequence joins TRBV7-2 and TRBJ1-6; 11 bases agree with TRBD1. CDR1 is SGHTA and CDR2 is FQGNSA in the germline V gene. This CDR3 has 16 residues. V trimming: 2 bases; J trimming: 9 bases; junction bases outside the gene matches: 6. The CDR3 bases are TGTGCCAGCAGCTTACTCGGACAGGGGGCCAGTTCACCCCTCCACTTT. Protein: CASSLLGQGASSPLHF.

The rearrangement uses TRBV4-1 and TRBJ2-1; TRBD2 aligns across 8 bases. Germline values: CDR1 MGHRA, CDR2 YSYEKL. The CDR3 covers 13 residues. Trimming removed 0 bases from V and 15 bases from J; junction bases left unmatched: 7. The CDR3 loop is CASSQEGAGGPFF. For the CDR3, the DNA is TGCGCCAGCAGCCAAGAGGGGGCGGGGGGACCGTTCTTC.

This chain uses TRBV10-3 with TRBJ1-4; no firm D call. CDR3 length: 14 amino acids. The V end was cut by 0 bases, the J end by 7 bases, with 9 bases between. From germline, CDR1 is ENHRY and CDR2 SYGVKD. CDR3 sequence (DNA): TGTGCCATCAGTGAGTCGACCGCGGGTGAAAAACTGTTTTTT. As protein: CAISESTAGEKLFF.

The rearrangement links TRBV5-5 to TRBJ2-3; D might be TRBD2 (6 bases). This CDR3 is built from 15 residues. The V gene lost 4 bases and the J gene lost 11 bases, with 23 bases spanning the gap. Per the germline V gene, CDR1 is SGHKS and CDR2 is YYEKEE (reference sequence). The CDR3 DNA reads TGTGCCAGCAGCCCATGGAGGGCAGCTGCCTCCGAGCAGTATTTT. Translated, it gives CASSPWRAAASEQYF. The full variable domain, its missing parts supplied by reference TRBV5-5 and TRBJ2-3, is DAGVTQSPTHLIKTRGQQVTLRCSPISGHKSVSWYQQVLGQGPQFIFQYYEKEERGRGNFPDRFSARQFPNYSSELNVNALLLGDSALYLCASSPWRAAASEQYFGPGTRLTVL.

The chain couples TRBV19 to TRBJ1-5; TRBD1 aligns across 8 bases. Germline CDR1 reads LNHDA; CDR2 reads SQIVND (reference sequence). J was trimmed by 4 bases and V by 1 base; bases with no gene match: 3. This CDR3 comprises 15 residues. The chain's CDR3 is CASSIGQGLNQPQHF. In nucleotides, the CDR3 is TGTGCCAGTAGTATAGGACAGGGGTTGAATCAGCCCCAGCATTTT.

The chain couples TRBV9 to TRBJ1-2; no definite D call. The CDR3 covers 13 residues. The germline gives CDR1 SGDLS, CDR2 YYNGEE. Deletions cut 0 bases from V and 8 bases from J, with 11 bases between. Written as DNA, the CDR3 is TGTGCCAGCAGCGTAGGCGGGCCAAGGGGCTACACCTTC. Its translation: CASSVGGPRGYTF.

This clone was seen a handful of times. The chain is built from TRBV12-3 or TRBV12-4 and TRBJ2-3; D is undetermined. CDR3 length equals 11 residues. Trimming cost V 4 bases and J 2 bases, with 1 base left between them. The chain's CDR3 is CASSYTDTQYF. The CDR3 DNA is TGTGCCAGCAGTTACACAGATACGCAGTATTTT.